Shown below are 27 T cell receptor beta chains from a single sample sequenced in a study of graft-versus-host responses after intestinal transplantation. No antigen has been identified for these receptors. Sequencing used immunoSEQ multiplex PCR; TCRdb keeps in-frame clones, though not all of them. The data contain 85,000 to 90,000 clones, less than 95% of them seen just once; the ten biggest clones take up 0.3% to 0.35%. The sequenced sample was unstimulated CD4+ T cells sorted from spleen or lymph node cells, obtained before transplant. These receptors were taken from a human donor who was the organ donor for an intestinal transplant.

The chain uses TRBV6-1 and TRBJ2-5, with TRBD2 matching over 7 bases. CDR1 and CDR2 from the germline V gene are MNHNS and SASEGT. The CDR3 contains 19 residues. J gave up 2 bases and V 2 bases, and 17 bases lay outside the gene matches. CDR3: CASSEILWDAGAGQETQYF. For the CDR3, the DNA is TGTGCCAGCAGTGAAATCCTGTGGGACGCCGGAGCGGGACAAGAGACCCAGTACTTC.

Only one count was recorded for this clone. The V gene is TRBV6-1, the J gene TRBJ1-6; D is undetermined. Germline lookup yields CDR1 MNHNS and CDR2 SASEGT. CDR3 length equals 12 residues. V was pared by 6 bases and J by 8 bases, with 8 bases between. The CDR3 DNA is TGTGCCAGCAGAGAGGCGGATTCACCCCTCCACTTT. This codes for CASREADSPLHF.

The CDR3 protein is CSAKGYTEAFF. CDR3 nucleotides: TGCAGTGCTAAGGGGTACACTGAAGCTTTCTTT. The chain links TRBV20-1 to TRBJ1-1, with a weak D call TRBD1 (5 bases). Germline V lookup: CDR1 DFQATT, CDR2 SNEGSKA (reference sequence). The CDR3 is 11 residues long. Trimming removed 4 bases from V and 3 bases from J, with 6 bases in between.

The chain has TRBV7-8 and TRBJ2-3; 10 positions agree with TRBD2. Losses at the gene ends were 5 bases for V and 2 bases for J; bases not matched to a gene: 7. CDR1 is SGHVS and CDR2 is FQNEAQ in the germline V gene. The CDR3 contains 16 residues. Written as DNA, the CDR3 is TGTGCCAGCAGCGGGAGCGGGGGGGCCTTCACAGATACGCAGTATTTT. It is translated as CASSGSGGAFTDTQYF.

V is TRBV5-6 and J is TRBJ2-5; D gene ambiguous. The CDR3 totals 13 residues. Deletions cut 4 bases from V and 7 bases from J, with 14 bases between. CDR1 is SGHDT, CDR2 YYEEEE, per germline. The CDR3 DNA reads TGTGCCAGCAGCCGTGGAGCCTTGGGGACCCAGTACTTC. Amino acids: CASSRGALGTQYF. Based on the CDR3 plus reference TRBV5-6 and TRBJ2-5, the full variable domain is DAGVTQSPTHLIKTRGQQVTLRCSPKSGHDTVSWYQQALGQGPQFIFQYYEEEERQRGNFPDRFSGHQFPNYSSELNVNALLLGDSALYLCASSRGALGTQYFGPGTRLLVL.

This rearrangement joins TRBV6-5 to TRBJ2-3; D is unresolved. V was cut by 10 bases and J by 0 bases, with 14 bases left in between. CDR1 is MNHEY and CDR2 is SVGAGI in the germline V gene. This CDR3 has 14 amino acids. This CDR3 reads CATGTISSTDTQYF. For the CDR3, the DNA is TGTGCCACAGGTACCATATCGAGCACAGATACGCAGTATTTT.

This chain connects TRBV7-6 to TRBJ2-4; maybe TRBD1 (6 bases). The CDR3 is 19 residues long. Trimming removed 0 bases from V and 0 bases from J, with 18 bases in between. Germline V gene lookup returns CDR1 SGHVS and CDR2 FNYEAQ. CDR3 sequence (DNA): TGTGCCAGCAGCTTAGCGTGGGACAAGTTGAGACTAGCCAAAAACATTCAGTACTTC. Translated: CASSLAWDKLRLAKNIQYF. The whole variable domain, filled in from reference TRBV7-6 and TRBJ2-4, reads GAGVSQSPRYKVTKRGQDVALRCDPISGHVSLYWYRQALGQGPEFLTYFNYEAQQDKSGLPNDRFSAERPEGSISTLTIQRTEQRDSAMYRCASSLAWDKLRLAKNIQYFGAGTRLSVL.

The sample holds one count of this clone. The CDR3 reads CASSQDRDTEAFF. The CDR3 DNA follows: TGCGCCAGCAGCCAAGACAGGGACACTGAAGCTTTCTTT. The V call is TRBV4-1, the J call TRBJ1-1; D is possibly TRBD1 (5 bases). CDR3 size: 13 residues. Germline loops: CDR1 MGHRA, CDR2 YSYEKL. Trimming took off 0 bases at V and 3 bases at J, with 5 bases between the two ends.

This sequence joins TRBV9 and TRBJ2-3; TRBD1 matches at 11 bases. The germline CDR1 and CDR2 sequences are SGDLS and YYNGEE. With V trimmed by 5 bases and J by 4 bases, 0 bases remained unmatched. The CDR3 loop spans 13 amino acids. The CDR3 nucleotides read TGTGCCAGCAGGGGACAGGGGGCAGATACGCAGTATTTT. The encoded protein is CASRGQGADTQYF.

This clone was detected only a few times. The chain links TRBV30 to TRBJ1-1; 9 positions match TRBD1. V lost 6 bases to trimming and J lost 3 bases; unmatched junction nucleotides: 11. The CDR3 is 15 amino acids. The germline gives CDR1 GTSNPN, CDR2 SVGIG (reference sequence). The CDR3 is CACTGTGSFHTEAFF. The CDR3 DNA reads TGTGCCTGTACCGGGACAGGGAGTTTTCACACTGAAGCTTTCTTT.

The V and J genes are TRBV2 and TRBJ2-1, with 8 bases that match TRBD2. Germline loops: CDR1 SNHLY, CDR2 FYNNEI. Trimming took 5 bases from V and 2 from J; bases not matched to a gene: 8. The CDR3 consists of 16 residues. CDR3 DNA: TGTGCCAGCAGTATTACGGGGGGGACCACCTACAATGAGCAGTTCTTC. It translates to CASSITGGTTYNEQFF.

The chain couples TRBV7-9 to TRBJ1-3, with a possible D match to TRBD1 (6 bases). CDR3 length: 13 amino acids. Trimming pared 5 bases from V and 3 bases from J, leaving 8 bases between. Per germline, CDR1 SEHNR and CDR2 FQNEAQ (reference sequence). CDR3 protein: CASSRDNGNTIYF. The CDR3, as DNA: TGTGCCAGCAGCCGGGACAATGGAAACACCATATATTTT.

This chain joins TRBV7-8 and TRBJ1-1, with D perhaps TRBD1 (6 bases). Trimming removed 5 bases at V and 4 bases at J, with 26 bases between. CDR1 SGHVS and CDR2 FQNEAQ come from the germline V gene. The CDR3 is made up of 18 amino acids. The CDR3 nucleotides are TGTGCCAGCAGCCTAATGACAGGACCAAATATGAGGGTCACTGAAGCTTTCTTT. The encoded protein is CASSLMTGPNMRVTEAFF. The entire variable domain, with the rest obtained from reference TRBV7-8 and TRBJ1-1, is as follows: GAGVSQSPRYKVAKRGQDVALRCDPISGHVSLFWYQQALGQGPEFLTYFQNEAQLDKSGLPSDRFFAERPEGSVSTLKIQRTQQEDSAVYLCASSLMTGPNMRVTEAFFGQGTRLTVV.

The gene calls are TRBV7-8 and TRBJ2-7, with 10 nucleotides matching TRBD2. V lost 6 bases and J lost 3; bases outside the gene matches: 8. This CDR3 contains 15 residues. Germline V CDR1 and CDR2: SGHVS, FQNEAQ. The CDR3 sequence is CASRPGLAASYEQYF. In DNA, the CDR3 is TGTGCCAGCAGACCTGGACTAGCGGCCAGCTACGAGCAGTACTTC.

V gene TRBV6-5 combines with J gene TRBJ1-5, with TRBD1 identical over 8 bases. The CDR3 covers 13 residues. Germline lookup yields CDR1 MNHEY and CDR2 SVGAGI. Trimming at V came to 5 bases and at J to 5 bases, leaving 2 bases not matched to a gene. The DNA for the CDR3 is TGTGCCAGCAGTGCGACAGGGGATCAGCCCCAGCATTTT. It specifies CASSATGDQPQHF.

The chain carries TRBV2 and TRBJ2-3; perhaps TRBD2 as D (6 bases). V was shortened by 6 bases and J by 0 bases, with 16 bases between the two germline ends. The CDR3 consists of 16 residues. Germline-derived CDR1 and CDR2 are SNHLY and FYNNEI. In DNA, the CDR3 is TGTGCCAGCAGCCTCCATCCGAGCGGGAGCACAGATACGCAGTATTTT. It specifies CASSLHPSGSTDTQYF.

This clone is a singleton in its sample. The rearrangement links TRBV11-3 to TRBJ1-3; no clear D gene. Germline CDR1 SGHNT, CDR2 YENEEA. V dropped 4 bases and J dropped 2 bases, with 12 bases sitting between them. The CDR3 consists of 15 residues. Here the CDR3 reads CASSSQTRAGNTIYF. CDR3 DNA sequence: TGTGCCAGCAGCTCCCAAACGAGGGCTGGAAACACCATATATTTT.

The V gene is TRBV30, the J gene TRBJ2-7, with 9 bases lining up with TRBD1. The germline gives CDR1 GTSNPN, CDR2 SVGIG (reference sequence). This CDR3 has 13 residues. The ends lost 3 bases at V and 2 bases at J; junction bases unmatched: 2. The CDR3 loop reads CAWSGQGTYEQYF. For the CDR3, the DNA is TGTGCCTGGAGCGGACAGGGGACCTACGAGCAGTACTTC.

The chain couples TRBV19 to TRBJ2-7, with unresolved D. The germline V gene encodes CDR1 LNHDA and CDR2 SQIVND (reference sequence). The V end lost 3 bases, the J end lost 4 bases, and 10 bases lay between the germline ends. The CDR3 is 13 residues long. This chain's CDR3 is CASSMTDEYEQYF. The DNA of the CDR3 is TGTGCCAGTAGTATGACTGACGAATACGAGCAGTACTTC.

The genes are TRBV4-1 and TRBJ2-4; 8 bases align to TRBD2. From germline, CDR1 is MGHRA and CDR2 YSYEKL. After removal of 3 bases from V and 0 bases from J, the junction contained 7 bases not matched to a gene. This CDR3 is built from 17 residues. In DNA, the CDR3 is TGCGCCAGCAGCCAGATAATAGCGGGGTTAGCCAAAAACATTCAGTACTTC. It is translated as CASSQIIAGLAKNIQYF.

The J gene is TRBJ1-1, the V gene TRBV6-1; weak D call: TRBD1 (6 bases). The CDR3 covers 14 residues. The V end was cut by 6 bases, the J end by 8 bases, with 19 bases between. Germline values: CDR1 MNHNS, CDR2 SASEGT. This CDR3 is CASRQLQGYSEAFF. CDR3 nucleotide sequence: TGTGCCAGCAGACAACTACAGGGTTATTCAGAAGCTTTCTTT.

This clone was seen a single time. This chain connects TRBV11-2 to TRBJ2-7; TRBD2 aligns across 7 bases. CDR1 SGHAT and CDR2 FQNNGV come from the germline V gene. The CDR3 has 15 residues. Germline trimming cut 3 bases from V and 1 base from J; bases unmatched to any gene: 6. CDR3 DNA sequence: TGTGCCAGCAGCTTCATCCGCGGGAGTTCCTACGAGCAGTACTTC. This sequence encodes CASSFIRGSSYEQYF.

The chain links TRBV28 to TRBJ2-7; D possibly corresponds to TRBD2 (6 bases). Trimming left V 10 bases short and J 2 bases short, with 9 bases between. Germline CDR1 and CDR2: MDHEN and SYDVKM. CDR3 length equals 11 residues. The CDR3 region has the DNA TGTGCCATCGGAGGGGCCTACGAGCAGTACTTC. It translates to CAIGGAYEQYF.

This clone showed up just once. The rearrangement joins TRBV4-2 to TRBJ2-4; weak D call: TRBD1 (6 bases). Trimming removed 0 bases from V and 7 bases from J, with 16 bases in between. Germline V lookup: CDR1 LGHNA, CDR2 YNFKEQ. The CDR3 has 16 residues. Written as DNA, the CDR3 is TGTGCCAGCAGCCAAGATTTGACAGGAAGGTCTAACATTCAGTACTTC. This codes for CASSQDLTGRSNIQYF.

DNA for the CDR3: TGTGCCTCCCCAGGTAACTCCTACGAGCAGTACTTC. Translated, it gives CASPGNSYEQYF. V gene TRBV30 combines with J gene TRBJ2-7, with no clear D. Germline values: CDR1 GTSNPN, CDR2 SVGIG (reference sequence). The CDR3 totals 12 residues. With 7 bases removed from V and 0 bases from J, the gap between germline ends came to 10 bases.

The chain is built from TRBV19 and TRBJ2-3; D gene unclear. The CDR3 is 11 residues long. Germline CDR1 is LNHDA and CDR2 is SQIVND (reference sequence). Trimming pared 5 bases from V and 3 bases from J, leaving 3 bases between. DNA of the CDR3: TGTGCCAGTAGTGAGACAGATACGCAGTATTTT. Amino acids: CASSETDTQYF. The variable domain in full, with the rest retrieved from reference TRBV19 and TRBJ2-3, is DGGITQSPKYLFRKEGQNVTLSCEQNLNHDAMYWYRQDPGQGLRLIYYSQIVNDFQKGDIAEGYSVSREKKESFPLTVTSAQKNPTAFYLCASSETDTQYFGPGTRLTVL.

This chain joins TRBV5-1 and TRBJ1-2; no clear D. Trimming left V 7 bases short and J 2 bases short, with 15 bases between. This CDR3 has 14 amino acids. CDR1 SGHRS and CDR2 YFSETQ come from the germline V gene. The CDR3 coding sequence is TGCGCCAGCGCCGCGGGGTGGGAAAACTATGGCTACACCTTC. The encoded protein is CASAAGWENYGYTF.